Detailed here is one T cell receptor beta chain. Its antigen is not known. The primer mix had 60 Vbeta and 13 Jbeta primers. Generated by immunoSEQ multiplex PCR, the TCRdb table keeps only in-frame clones and is missing some. The top ten clones hold roughly 0.69% of a sample with 150,000 or so clones, 65% to 85% of them seen once. Germline V lookup: CDR1 SNHLY, CDR2 FYNNEI. This CDR3 contains 16 residues. V dropped 4 bases and J dropped 9 bases, with 19 bases sitting between them. This sample stems from a study of cytomegalovirus exposure and HLA in healthy donors. Study-wide results and caveats: Analyses of presence/absence relied on an assumption of roughly uniform sequencing depth across donors. In a later analysis, at a false discovery rate of 0.05, fewer than 20,000 TCR beta sequences matched HLA alleles. Among TCR beta chains, those listed as cytomegalovirus-associated numbered under 200.

This TCR derives from a woman in her late teens or twenties in good health and CMV-seronegative. This sequence joins TRBV2 and TRBJ1-6, with D possibly being TRBD1 (6 bases). The sequenced sample was PBMCs. CDR3 in DNA: TGTGCCAGCAGTGCACGAATGACAGGAGATAGTTCACCCCTCCACTTT. This translates into CASSARMTGDSSPLHF.